Listed below are T cell receptor beta chains from one sample, sequenced in a study of post-analysis software for immune sequencing data. One entry per CDR3 protein results from TCRdb running MiXCR on the PCR reads. The data show 650,000 to 850,000 distinct CDR3 sequences, roughly 50% seen once. The sequencing sample was made of blood. Receptors were obtained from a girl under 18 with multiple sclerosis. The CDR3 runs from the conserved cysteine through the conserved F or W. A D gene is named only where the DNA matches it firmly. Not all rows give a size; the values are once, few, many and, for expanded clones, a class.

clone size: -
D gene: -
V gene: TRBV15
J gene: TRBJ1-2
CDR3 DNA: TGTGCCACCAGCAGTGAGAAGTTCCTGCACACCTTC
CDR3 protein: CATSSEKFLHTF

clone size: few
D gene: -
V gene: TRBV7-6
J gene: TRBJ2-7
CDR3 DNA: TGTGCCAGCAGCTCCGGACAGCTTAGCTACGAGCAGTACTTC
CDR3 protein: CASSSGQLSYEQYF

clone size: -
D gene: -
V gene: TRBV12-3/TRBV12-4
J gene: TRBJ2-7
CDR3 DNA: TGTGCCAGCAGCGTGAGGGCGGGACCCTCCTACGAGCAGTACTTC
CDR3 protein: CASSVRAGPSYEQYF

clone size: few
D gene: TRBD2
V gene: TRBV20-1
J gene: TRBJ2-7
CDR3 DNA: TGCAGTGCTAGTGACGGGAGGACCCACTACGAGCAGTACTTC
CDR3 protein: CSASDGRTHYEQYF

clone size: -
D gene: -
V gene: TRBV24-1
J gene: TRBJ1-2
CDR3 DNA: TGTGCCACCAGACAGGGCCCCAACTATGGCTACACCTTC
CDR3 protein: CATRQGPNYGYTF

clone size: few
D gene: TRBD2
V gene: TRBV12-3/TRBV12-4
J gene: TRBJ2-5
CDR3 DNA: TGTGCCAGCAGTCCTAGACTAGCGGTACAAGAGACCCAGTACTTC
CDR3 protein: CASSPRLAVQETQYF

clone size: -
D gene: -
V gene: TRBV4-1
J gene: TRBJ2-5
CDR3 DNA: TGCGCCAGCAGCCAAGATCCCCAGGGGGGAATCCAAGAGACCCAGTACTTC
CDR3 protein: CASSQDPQGGIQETQYF

clone size: -
D gene: TRBD1
V gene: TRBV7-9
J gene: TRBJ2-1
CDR3 DNA: TGTGCCAGCAGCTTGCCCGACAGGGCCTACAATGAGCAGTTCTTC
CDR3 protein: CASSLPDRAYNEQFF

clone size: -
D gene: -
V gene: TRBV7-2
J gene: TRBJ1-2
CDR3 DNA: TGTGCCAGCAGCCCCAAGGGCCAGCGGGACTATGGCTACACCTTC
CDR3 protein: CASSPKGQRDYGYTF

clone size: few
D gene: TRBD1
V gene: TRBV5-1
J gene: TRBJ2-7
CDR3 DNA: TGCGCCAGCAGCTTGGCCCCGGACAGGGGGCACGAGCAGTACTTC
CDR3 protein: CASSLAPDRGHEQYF

clone size: few
D gene: -
V gene: TRBV20-1
J gene: TRBJ1-4
CDR3 DNA: TGCAGTGCTAGTCTCCCCCGTTTCCGTCTCGGTGAAAAACTGTTTTTT
CDR3 protein: CSASLPRFRLGEKLFF

clone size: few
D gene: -
V gene: TRBV4-2
J gene: TRBJ2-5
CDR3 DNA: TGTGCCAGCAGCCAAGATCTGGAGACCCAGTACTTC
CDR3 protein: CASSQDLETQYF

clone size: few
D gene: -
V gene: TRBV15
J gene: TRBJ2-7
CDR3 DNA: TGTGCCACCAGCAGAGATCGGGCCTCCTACGAGCAGTACTTC
CDR3 protein: CATSRDRASYEQYF

clone size: few
D gene: -
V gene: TRBV7-2
J gene: TRBJ2-7
CDR3 DNA: TGTGCCAGCAGCTTAGGAATTGGACAGTCCTACGAGCAGTACTTC
CDR3 protein: CASSLGIGQSYEQYF

clone size: -
D gene: TRBD1
V gene: TRBV5-1
J gene: TRBJ2-7
CDR3 DNA: TGCGCCAGCAGCTCAACCGGACAGGGTGGATGGGACGAGCAGTACTTC
CDR3 protein: CASSSTGQGGWDEQYF

clone size: -
D gene: TRBD1
V gene: TRBV7-3
J gene: TRBJ1-6
CDR3 DNA: TGTGCCAGCAGCACAGGGGTGGGTAATTCACCCCTCCACTTT
CDR3 protein: CASSTGVGNSPLHF

clone size: few
D gene: -
V gene: TRBV10-3
J gene: TRBJ2-1
CDR3 DNA: TGTGCCATCAGTCAGCTAGGGGACGGGGGGCAGTTCTTC
CDR3 protein: CAISQLGDGGQFF

clone size: few
D gene: -
V gene: TRBV2
J gene: TRBJ2-7
CDR3 DNA: TGTGCCAGCAGGCTGCAATACGAGCAGTACTTC
CDR3 protein: CASRLQYEQYF

clone size: -
D gene: TRBD2
V gene: TRBV12-3/TRBV12-4
J gene: TRBJ2-5
CDR3 DNA: TGTGCCAGCAGTTCCCCCCGGGTAGCGGGAGGTGGGGCCTATGAGCAGTACTTC
CDR3 protein: CASSSPRVAGGGAYEQYF

clone size: -
D gene: -
V gene: TRBV6-5
J gene: TRBJ2-7
CDR3 DNA: TGTGCCAGCAGTCCTCGAGCCGCGGAAGCCTACGAGCAGTACTTC
CDR3 protein: CASSPRAAEAYEQYF

clone size: -
D gene: -
V gene: TRBV5-1
J gene: TRBJ2-7
CDR3 DNA: TGCGCCAGCAGCTCCGGCGGGCAGGTTTACTACGAGCAGTACTTC
CDR3 protein: CASSSGGQVYYEQYF

clone size: -
D gene: TRBD2
V gene: TRBV7-9
J gene: TRBJ2-1
CDR3 DNA: TGTGCCAGCAGCACTCCCTGGACTAGCGGCTACTCCTACAATGAGCAGTTCTTC
CDR3 protein: CASSTPWTSGYSYNEQFF

clone size: -
D gene: TRBD1
V gene: TRBV28
J gene: TRBJ1-4
CDR3 DNA: TGTGCCAGCACAGGAGGACAGGTCGTTAATGAAAAACTGTTTTTT
CDR3 protein: CASTGGQVVNEKLFF

clone size: many
D gene: TRBD1
V gene: TRBV10-3
J gene: TRBJ2-5
CDR3 DNA: TGTGCCATCAGGCCCGGACAGGTGGAGACCCAGTACTTC
CDR3 protein: CAIRPGQVETQYF

clone size: -
D gene: -
V gene: TRBV29-1
J gene: TRBJ2-2
CDR3 DNA: TGCAGCGTTTCACAGGCCGGGGAGCTGTTTTTT
CDR3 protein: CSVSQAGELFF

clone size: -
D gene: -
V gene: TRBV7-2
J gene: TRBJ2-5
CDR3 DNA: TGTGCCAGCAGCTTTTTAGATACTCAAGAGACCCAGTACTTC
CDR3 protein: CASSFLDTQETQYF

clone size: -
D gene: TRBD1
V gene: TRBV20-1
J gene: TRBJ2-5
CDR3 DNA: TGCAGTGCTAGAAGGACTGGTATAGGGACAGGGGGCGCGGAGACCCAGTACTTC
CDR3 protein: CSARRTGIGTGGAETQYF

clone size: -
D gene: TRBD1
V gene: TRBV10-3
J gene: TRBJ2-3
CDR3 DNA: TGTGCCATCAAGGGACAGGGAACAGATACGCAGTATTTT
CDR3 protein: CAIKGQGTDTQYF

clone size: -
D gene: -
V gene: TRBV5-1
J gene: TRBJ2-3
CDR3 DNA: TGCGCCAGCAGCTTGGCCGGCACCTTCGGAACAGATACGCAGTATTTT
CDR3 protein: CASSLAGTFGTDTQYF

clone size: -
D gene: -
V gene: TRBV2
J gene: TRBJ2-7
CDR3 DNA: TGTGCCAGCACCCGGGACCGGGAAGACTACGGGCAGTACTTC
CDR3 protein: CASTRDREDYGQYF

clone size: -
D gene: TRBD1
V gene: TRBV7-2
J gene: TRBJ2-6
CDR3 DNA: TGTGCCAGCAGCTTAGTTGGGACAGGGCTCCCGGGGGCCAACGTCCTGACTTTC
CDR3 protein: CASSLVGTGLPGANVLTF

clone size: -
D gene: TRBD2
V gene: TRBV2
J gene: TRBJ2-7
CDR3 DNA: TGTGCCAGCAGTGAACCAGTCGGGGGGAACTACGAGCAGTACTTC
CDR3 protein: CASSEPVGGNYEQYF

clone size: -
D gene: -
V gene: TRBV7-9
J gene: TRBJ2-7
CDR3 DNA: TGTGCCAGCAGCTCCCAAGGGGGGCCCTCCTACGAGCAGTACTTC
CDR3 protein: CASSSQGGPSYEQYF

clone size: -
D gene: -
V gene: TRBV29-1
J gene: TRBJ1-5
CDR3 DNA: TGCAGCGTTGAAATCGGTGGGCGGATTAGCAATCAGCCCCAGCATTTT
CDR3 protein: CSVEIGGRISNQPQHF

clone size: few
D gene: -
V gene: TRBV25-1
J gene: TRBJ2-4
CDR3 DNA: TGTGCCAGCAGTGAATTGGAAGCCAAAAACATTCAGTACTTC
CDR3 protein: CASSELEAKNIQYF

clone size: -
D gene: -
V gene: TRBV29-1
J gene: TRBJ2-3
CDR3 DNA: TGCAGCGCTGTCGTAGCGGCAGATACGCAGTATTTT
CDR3 protein: CSAVVAADTQYF